The clone carrying this TCR beta chain was seen once. The target antigen is unknown. These data belong to a study of T cell responses to AZD1222 COVID-19 vaccine. The overall study: Pooling was applied to second doses at about 4 or about 12 weeks.

The method was immunoSEQ multiplex PCR; TCRdb's version includes in-frame clones alone and lacks a portion of them. Of about 110,000 clones listed, about 81% were seen once; the top ten hold roughly 4.5%. The CDR3 has 14 residues. Germline lookup yields CDR1 SGHTA and CDR2 FQGNSA. With 5 bases removed from V and 5 bases from J, the gap between germline ends came to 12 bases. Study conclusions and caveats: Donors, mostly white British, included more females; clonal diversity was possibly underestimated. Baseline serology detected seropositivity in only 5 to 7 AZD1222 recipients.

The sample consisted of peripheral blood, taken on day 0 of AZD1222 vaccination. The chain employs TRBV7-2 and TRBJ1-4; D gene unclear. This TCR came from an adult in good health. The DNA for the CDR3 is TGTGCCAGCAGCCCTCGGGCCGCAAATGAAAAACTGTTTTTT. The encoded protein is CASSPRAANEKLFF.